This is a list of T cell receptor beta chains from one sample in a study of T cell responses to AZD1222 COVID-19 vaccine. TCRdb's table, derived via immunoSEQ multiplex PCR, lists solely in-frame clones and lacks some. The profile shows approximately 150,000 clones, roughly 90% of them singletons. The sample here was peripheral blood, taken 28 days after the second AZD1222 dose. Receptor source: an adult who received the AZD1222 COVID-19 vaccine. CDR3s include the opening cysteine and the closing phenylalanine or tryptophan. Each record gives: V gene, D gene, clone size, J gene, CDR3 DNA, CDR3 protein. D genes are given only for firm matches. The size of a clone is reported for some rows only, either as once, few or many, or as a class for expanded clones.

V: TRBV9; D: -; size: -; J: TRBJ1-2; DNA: TGTGCCAGCAGCCAAGGACAGTCAAACTATGGCTACACCTTC; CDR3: CASSQGQSNYGYTF
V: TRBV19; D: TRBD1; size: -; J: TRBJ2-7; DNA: TGTGCCAGTAGTTGGTTGGCCGGACAGGGGGTATACGAGCAGTACTTC; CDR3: CASSWLAGQGVYEQYF
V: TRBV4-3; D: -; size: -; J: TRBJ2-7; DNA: TGCGCCAGCAGCCAAGAAATGGGACGACAAGGGGTACACTACGAGCAGTACTTC; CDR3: CASSQEMGRQGVHYEQYF
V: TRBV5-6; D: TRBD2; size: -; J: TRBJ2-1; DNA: TGTGCCAGCGGGACTAGCGGTTACAATGAGCAGTTCTTC; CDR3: CASGTSGYNEQFF
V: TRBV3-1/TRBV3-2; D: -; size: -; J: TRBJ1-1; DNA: TGTGCCAGCAGCCAAAACCAGGGCGCCACTGAAGCTTTCTTT; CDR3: CASSQNQGATEAFF
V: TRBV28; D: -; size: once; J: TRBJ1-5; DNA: TGTGCCAGCTACGTTCCGTATGGGAATCAGCCCCAGCATTTT; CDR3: CASYVPYGNQPQHF
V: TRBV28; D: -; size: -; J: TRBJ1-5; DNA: TGTGCCAGCAGTTTATCACCAGGGGCCCGTAATCAGCCCCAGCATTTT; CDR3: CASSLSPGARNQPQHF
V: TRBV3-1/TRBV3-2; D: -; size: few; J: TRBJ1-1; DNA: TGTGCCAGCAGCCGCTTAGACCGGAGTGAAGCTTTCTTT; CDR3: CASSRLDRSEAFF
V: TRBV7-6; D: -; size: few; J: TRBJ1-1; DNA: TGTGCCAGCAGCTTAGGTCGCAGCCCATCTGAAGCTTTCTTT; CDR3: CASSLGRSPSEAFF
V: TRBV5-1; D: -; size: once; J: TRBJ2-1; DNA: TGCGCCAGCAGCTTGGGGTTAGCGTCCAATGAGCAGTTCTTC; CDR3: CASSLGLASNEQFF
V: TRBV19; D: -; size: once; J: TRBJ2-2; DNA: TGTGCCAGTAGTATGGGCCTACCCGGGGAGCTGTTTTTT; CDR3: CASSMGLPGELFF
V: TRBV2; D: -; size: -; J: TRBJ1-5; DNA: TGTGCCAGCAATACAGGGAATCAGCCCCAGCATTTT; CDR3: CASNTGNQPQHF
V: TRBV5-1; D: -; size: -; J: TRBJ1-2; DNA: TGCGCCAGCAGCTTACAACAGAGCTATGGCTACACCTTC; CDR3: CASSLQQSYGYTF
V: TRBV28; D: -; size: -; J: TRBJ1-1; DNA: TGTGCCAGCAGTTTCGTTGGTAGGAGCACTGAAGCTTTCTTT; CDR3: CASSFVGRSTEAFF
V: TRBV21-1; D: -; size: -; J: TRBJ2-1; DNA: TGTGCCAGCCGCAAGGTAAGATGGGCTAGCGGGAGGCATGAGCAGTTCTTC; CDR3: CASRKVRWASGRHEQFF
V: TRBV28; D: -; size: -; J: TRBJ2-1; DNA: TGTGCCAGCAGTTCCCCTTTATCCAGAGGGCAGTTCTTC; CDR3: CASSSPLSRGQFF
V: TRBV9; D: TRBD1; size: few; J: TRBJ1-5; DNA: TGTGCCAGCAGCCCCGACAGGGGGCATCAGCCCCAGCATTTT; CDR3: CASSPDRGHQPQHF
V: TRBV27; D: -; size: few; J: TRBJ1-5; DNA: TGTGCCAGCAGGGGGCCTTATAATCAGCCCCAGCATTTT; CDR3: CASRGPYNQPQHF
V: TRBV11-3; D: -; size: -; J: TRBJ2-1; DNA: TGTGCCAGCAGCGTTAGAGCCGGGAAAAGTACCCATGAGCAGTTCTTC; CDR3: CASSVRAGKSTHEQFF
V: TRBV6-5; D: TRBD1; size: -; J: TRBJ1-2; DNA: TGTGCCAGCAGTTTATCGACAGGGGGTAGCTATGGCTACACCTTC; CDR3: CASSLSTGGSYGYTF
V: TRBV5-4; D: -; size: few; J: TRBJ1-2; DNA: TGTGCCAGCAGCTTGAAGGGGTTGTATGGCTACACCTTC; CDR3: CASSLKGLYGYTF
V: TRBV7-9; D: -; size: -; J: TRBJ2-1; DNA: TGTGCCAGCAGCTTAACGTCGGCGGGCCTCTCCTACAATGAGCAGTTCTTC; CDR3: CASSLTSAGLSYNEQFF
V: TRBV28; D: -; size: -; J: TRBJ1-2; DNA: TGTGCCAGCAGTTTTGGGGGGGCGCGAAGCTACACCTTC; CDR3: CASSFGGARSYTF
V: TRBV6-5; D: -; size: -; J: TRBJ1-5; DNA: TGTGCCAGCAGTTACTCGAGTCAGGGTAGTCAGCCCCAGCATTTT; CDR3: CASSYSSQGSQPQHF
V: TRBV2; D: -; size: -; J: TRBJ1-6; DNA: TGTGCCAGCACCGTAGCGCCTAATTCACCCCTCCACTTT; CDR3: CASTVAPNSPLHF
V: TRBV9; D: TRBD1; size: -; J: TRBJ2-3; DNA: TGTGCCAGCAGCGGGACAGGGGTATATTCGGCGACAGATACGCAGTATTTT; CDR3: CASSGTGVYSATDTQYF
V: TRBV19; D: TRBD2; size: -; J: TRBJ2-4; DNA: TGTGCCAGTAGTACAAAACTGAGCGGGAGTAACATTCAGTACTTC; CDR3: CASSTKLSGSNIQYF
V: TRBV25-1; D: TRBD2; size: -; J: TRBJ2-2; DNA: TGTGCCAGCAGTGAAGGCGGGAGCGTCACCGGGGAGCTGTTTTTT; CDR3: CASSEGGSVTGELFF
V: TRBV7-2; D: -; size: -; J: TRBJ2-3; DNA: TGTGCCCCCTCGAGGGTAACAGATACGCAGTATTTT; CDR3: CAPSRVTDTQYF
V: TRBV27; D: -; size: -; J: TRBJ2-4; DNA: TGTGCCAGCAGTTTGTATGGTAGGACTGGCAAAAACATTCAGTACTTC; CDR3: CASSLYGRTGKNIQYF
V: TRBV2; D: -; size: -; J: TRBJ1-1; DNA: TGTGCCAGCAGTGAAAATGACCTTGACGTAGGCCGATCCTTCTTT; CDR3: CASSENDLDVGRSFF
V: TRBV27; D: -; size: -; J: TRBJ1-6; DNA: TGTGCCAGCAGTTTATCCCTTTTCCCCGCGGAGGGGAATTCACCCCTCCACTTT; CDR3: CASSLSLFPAEGNSPLHF
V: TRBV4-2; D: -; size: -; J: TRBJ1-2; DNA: TGTGCCAGCAGCCAAGATCGGGGAGCTAACTATGGCTACACCTTC; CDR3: CASSQDRGANYGYTF
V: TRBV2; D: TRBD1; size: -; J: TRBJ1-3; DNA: TGTGCCAGCAGAGCCCCGGGACAGGGGTCTAGAAACACCATATATTTT; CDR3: CASRAPGQGSRNTIYF
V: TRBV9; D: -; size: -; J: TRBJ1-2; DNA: TGTGCCAGCAGCGTAGGTTCAGGGTCCTATGGCTACACCTTC; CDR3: CASSVGSGSYGYTF
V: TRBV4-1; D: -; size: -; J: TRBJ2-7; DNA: TGCGCCAGCAGCCATCCGTCTGGTAGCGGACTCTACGAGCAGTACTTC; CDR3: CASSHPSGSGLYEQYF
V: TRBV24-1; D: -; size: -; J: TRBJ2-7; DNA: TGTGCCACCAGTGTGACAGGCTACGAGCAGTACTTC; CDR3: CATSVTGYEQYF
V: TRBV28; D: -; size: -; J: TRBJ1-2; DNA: TGTGCCAGCAGCAACGACATGAACTATGGCTACACCTTC; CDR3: CASSNDMNYGYTF
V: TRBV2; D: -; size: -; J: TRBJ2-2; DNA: TGTGCCAGCACCCGAGGGTCCCCCGGGGAGCTGTTTTTT; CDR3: CASTRGSPGELFF
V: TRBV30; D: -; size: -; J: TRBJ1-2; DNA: TGTGCCTGGAAAGGCGGGTTCTATGGCTACACCTTC; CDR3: CAWKGGFYGYTF
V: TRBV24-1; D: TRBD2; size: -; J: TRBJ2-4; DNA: TGTGCCACCAGTGATCCCTCGGGGGGCAAAAACATTCAGTACTTC; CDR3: CATSDPSGGKNIQYF
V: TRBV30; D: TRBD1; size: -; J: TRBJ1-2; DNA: TGTGCCTGGAGTAACCAGGGGGCTGGTGGCTACACCTTC; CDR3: CAWSNQGAGGYTF
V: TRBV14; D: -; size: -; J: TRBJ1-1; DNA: TGTGCCAGCAGCCAAGACTTCAGCGGAACTGAAGCTTTCTTT; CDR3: CASSQDFSGTEAFF
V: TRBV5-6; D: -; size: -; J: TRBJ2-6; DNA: TGTGCCAGCAGCTTCGGGGTCTCTGGGGCCAACGTCCTGACTTTC; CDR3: CASSFGVSGANVLTF
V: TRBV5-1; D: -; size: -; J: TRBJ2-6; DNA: TGCGCCAGCAGCCCCTCGTCAGTCTCTGGGGCCAACGTCCTGACTTTC; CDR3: CASSPSSVSGANVLTF
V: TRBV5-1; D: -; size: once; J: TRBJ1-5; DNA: TGCGCCAGCAGCCGTGGATCAGATAGCAATCAGCCCCAGCATTTT; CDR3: CASSRGSDSNQPQHF
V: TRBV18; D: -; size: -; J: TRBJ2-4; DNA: TGTGCCAGCTCCCCCGAGGGACTTATTCAGTACTTC; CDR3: CASSPEGLIQYF
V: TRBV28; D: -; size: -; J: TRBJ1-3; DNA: TGTGCCAGCAGTCTAGTCCCGGGAGACTCTGGAAACACCATATATTTT; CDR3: CASSLVPGDSGNTIYF
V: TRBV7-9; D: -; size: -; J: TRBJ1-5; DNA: TGTGCCAGCAGCTTAGGAGGGGTAAATCAGCCCCAGCATTTT; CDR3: CASSLGGVNQPQHF
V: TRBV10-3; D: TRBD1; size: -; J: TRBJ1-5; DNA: TGTGCCATCAGTGAGTCCAGGGGGAATCAGCCCCAGCATTTT; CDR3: CAISESRGNQPQHF
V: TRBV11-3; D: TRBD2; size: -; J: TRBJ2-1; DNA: TGTGCCAGCAGCCAGACTAGCGGGAGGGGCAATGAGCAGTTCTTC; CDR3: CASSQTSGRGNEQFF
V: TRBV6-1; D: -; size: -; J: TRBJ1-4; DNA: TGTGCCAGCAGTGAGCAGGTTGCCTTTAGAGAAAAACTGTTTTTT; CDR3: CASSEQVAFREKLFF
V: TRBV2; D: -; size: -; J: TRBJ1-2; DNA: TGTGCCAGCAGCCCTCTCCTCAGGGAGCGTAACTATGGCTACACCTTC; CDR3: CASSPLLRERNYGYTF
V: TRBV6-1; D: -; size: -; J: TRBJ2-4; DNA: TGTGCCAGCAGTGAACCAGCACAGAAAAACATTCAGTACTTC; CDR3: CASSEPAQKNIQYF
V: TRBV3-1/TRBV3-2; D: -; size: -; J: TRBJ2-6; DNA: TGTGCCAGCAGCCCCCGGGCAGGACAGACCTCTGGGGCCAACGTCCTGACTTTC; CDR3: CASSPRAGQTSGANVLTF
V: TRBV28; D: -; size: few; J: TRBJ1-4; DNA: TGTGCCAGCAGTTTAGCAGGGCTGAGGGAAAAACTGTTTTTT; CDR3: CASSLAGLREKLFF
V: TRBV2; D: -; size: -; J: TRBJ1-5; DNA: TGTGCCAGCAGTCGGAGGCAGCCCCAGCATTTT; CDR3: CASSRRQPQHF
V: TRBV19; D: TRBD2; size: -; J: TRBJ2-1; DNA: TGTGCCAGTAGTATAGCGGGGGGGCCTCGCAATGAGCAGTTCTTC; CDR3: CASSIAGGPRNEQFF
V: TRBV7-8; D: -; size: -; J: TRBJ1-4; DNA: TGTGCCAGCAGCTTAGTATCCGGGTTCGGTGAAAAACTGTTTTTT; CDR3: CASSLVSGFGEKLFF